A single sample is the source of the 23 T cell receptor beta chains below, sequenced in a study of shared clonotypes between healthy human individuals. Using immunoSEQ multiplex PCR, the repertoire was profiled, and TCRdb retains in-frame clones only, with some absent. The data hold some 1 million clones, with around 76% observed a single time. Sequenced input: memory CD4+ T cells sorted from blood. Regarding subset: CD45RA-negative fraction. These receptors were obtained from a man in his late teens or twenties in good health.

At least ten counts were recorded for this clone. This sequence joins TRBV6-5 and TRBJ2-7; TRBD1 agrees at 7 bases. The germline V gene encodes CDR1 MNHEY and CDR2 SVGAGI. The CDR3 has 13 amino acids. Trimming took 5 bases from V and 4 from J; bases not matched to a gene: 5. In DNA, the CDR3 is TGTGCCAGCAGTAGGACAGGAGTATACGAGCAGTACTTC. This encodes CASSRTGVYEQYF.

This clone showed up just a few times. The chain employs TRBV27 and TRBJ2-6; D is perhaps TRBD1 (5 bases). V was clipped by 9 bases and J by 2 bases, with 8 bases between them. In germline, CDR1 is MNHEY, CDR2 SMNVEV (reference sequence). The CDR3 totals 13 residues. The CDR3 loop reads CASTRAGANVLTF. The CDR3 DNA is TGTGCCAGTACCAGGGCTGGGGCCAACGTCCTGACTTTC.

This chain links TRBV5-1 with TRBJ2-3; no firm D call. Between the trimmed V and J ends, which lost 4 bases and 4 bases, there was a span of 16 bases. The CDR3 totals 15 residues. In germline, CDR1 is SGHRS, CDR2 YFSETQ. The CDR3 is CASSRNHEKADTQYF. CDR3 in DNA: TGCGCCAGCAGCCGAAATCATGAGAAGGCAGATACGCAGTATTTT. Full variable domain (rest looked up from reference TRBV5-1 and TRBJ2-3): KAGVTQTPRYLIKTRGQQVTLSCSPISGHRSVSWYQQTPGQGLQFLFEYFSETQRNKGNFPGRFSGRQFSNSRSEMNVSTLELGDSALYLCASSRNHEKADTQYFGPGTRLTVL.

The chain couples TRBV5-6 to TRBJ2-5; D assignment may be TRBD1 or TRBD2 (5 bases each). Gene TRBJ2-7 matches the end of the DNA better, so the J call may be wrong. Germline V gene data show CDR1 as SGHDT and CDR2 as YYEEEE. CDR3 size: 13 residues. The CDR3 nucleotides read TGTGCCAGCAGTCGGGACGGACTCTACGAGCAGTACTTC. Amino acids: CASSRDGLYEQYF.

CDR3 sequence (DNA): TGTGCCAGCAGCTTAGGATCTTCGGCAGGGTGGGACAATGAGCAGTTCTTC. The encoded protein is CASSLGSSAGWDNEQFF. V and J are TRBV11-2 and TRBJ2-1, with D maybe TRBD1 (5 bases). The CDR3 loop spans 17 amino acids. CDR1 is SGHAT, CDR2 FQNNGV, per germline. V lost 1 base to trimming and J lost 5 bases, with 18 bases between them. Looking up the rest from reference TRBV11-2 and TRBJ2-1 gives the full variable domain: EAGVAQSPRYKIIEKRQSVAFWCNPISGHATLYWYQQILGQGPKLLIQFQNNGVVDDSQLPKDRFSAERLKGVDSTLKIQPAKLEDSAVYLCASSLGSSAGWDNEQFFGPGTRLTVL.

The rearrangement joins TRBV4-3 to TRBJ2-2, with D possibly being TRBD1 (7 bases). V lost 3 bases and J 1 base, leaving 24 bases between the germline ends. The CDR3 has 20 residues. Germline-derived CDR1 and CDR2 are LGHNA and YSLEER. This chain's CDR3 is CASSHRGGLRGSGNTGELFF. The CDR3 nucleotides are TGCGCCAGCAGCCACCGAGGGGGCCTTCGGGGGAGCGGGAACACCGGGGAGCTGTTTTTT.

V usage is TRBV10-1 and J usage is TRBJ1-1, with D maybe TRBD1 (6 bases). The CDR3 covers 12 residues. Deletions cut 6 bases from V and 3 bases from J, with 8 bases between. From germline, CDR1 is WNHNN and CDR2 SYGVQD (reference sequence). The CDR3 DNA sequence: TGCGCCAGCAGGGGGGGCGACACTGAAGCTTTCTTT. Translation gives CASRGGDTEAFF.

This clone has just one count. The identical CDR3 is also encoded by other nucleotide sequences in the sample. CDR3: CASSRDRNYGYTF. Written as DNA, the CDR3 is TGTGCCAGCAGCCGGGACAGAAACTATGGCTACACCTTC. This chain uses TRBV5-4 with TRBJ1-2; 7 bases are shared with TRBD1. Trimming took 4 bases from V and 2 from J; bases not matched to a gene: 2. This CDR3 spans 13 amino acids. Per germline, CDR1 SGHNT and CDR2 YYREEE (reference sequence).

The CDR3 bases are TGTGCCAGCAGTGAGTTGACTAGCGGAGAATTCTACAATGAGCAGTTCTTC. It encodes CASSELTSGEFYNEQFF. The chain combines TRBV2 with TRBJ2-1; 9 positions match TRBD2. J lost 3 bases, V lost 3 bases, and 9 bases had no gene match. CDR1 and CDR2 from the germline V gene are SNHLY and FYNNEI. The CDR3 has 17 amino acids.

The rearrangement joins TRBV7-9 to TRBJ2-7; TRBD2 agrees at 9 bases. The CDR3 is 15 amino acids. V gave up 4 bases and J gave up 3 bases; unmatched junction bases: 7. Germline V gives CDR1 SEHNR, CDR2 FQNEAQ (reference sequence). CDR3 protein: CASSYPTSGFYEQYF. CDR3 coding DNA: TGTGCCAGCAGCTACCCGACTAGCGGTTTCTACGAGCAGTACTTC.

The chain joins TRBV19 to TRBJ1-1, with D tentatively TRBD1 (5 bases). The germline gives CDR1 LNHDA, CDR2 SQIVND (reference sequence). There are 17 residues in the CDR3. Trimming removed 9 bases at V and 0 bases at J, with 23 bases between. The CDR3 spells CASQATGRFVLNTEAFF. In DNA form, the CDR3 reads TGTGCCAGCCAGGCAACAGGCAGGTTTGTATTGAACACTGAAGCTTTCTTT.

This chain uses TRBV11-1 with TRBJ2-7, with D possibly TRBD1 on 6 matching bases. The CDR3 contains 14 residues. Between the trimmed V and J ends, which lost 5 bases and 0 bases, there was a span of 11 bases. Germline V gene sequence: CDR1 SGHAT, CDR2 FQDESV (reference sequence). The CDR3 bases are TGTGCCAGCAGCGGGCAACAGGGCTCCTACGAGCAGTACTTC. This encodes CASSGQQGSYEQYF.

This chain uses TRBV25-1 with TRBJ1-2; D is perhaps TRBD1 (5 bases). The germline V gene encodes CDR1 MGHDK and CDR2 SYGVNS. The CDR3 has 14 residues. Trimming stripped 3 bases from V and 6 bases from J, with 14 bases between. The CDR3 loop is CASSDRGGTDGYTF. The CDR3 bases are TGTGCCAGCAGTGACCGGGGGGGGACGGATGGCTACACCTTC.

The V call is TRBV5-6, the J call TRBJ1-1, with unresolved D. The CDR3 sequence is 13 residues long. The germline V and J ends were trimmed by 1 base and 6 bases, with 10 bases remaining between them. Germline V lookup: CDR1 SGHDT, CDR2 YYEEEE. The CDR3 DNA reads TGTGCCAGCAGCTTGTGGGGTTTTTCTGAAGCTTTCTTT. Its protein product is CASSLWGFSEAFF. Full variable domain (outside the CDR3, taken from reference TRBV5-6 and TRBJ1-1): DAGVTQSPTHLIKTRGQQVTLRCSPKSGHDTVSWYQQALGQGPQFIFQYYEEEERQRGNFPDRFSGHQFPNYSSELNVNALLLGDSALYLCASSLWGFSEAFFGQGTRLTVV.

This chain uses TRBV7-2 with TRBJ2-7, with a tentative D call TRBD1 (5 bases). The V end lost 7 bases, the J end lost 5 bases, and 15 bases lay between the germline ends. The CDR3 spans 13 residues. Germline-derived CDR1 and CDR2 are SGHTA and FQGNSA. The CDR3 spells CASKRGTVDEQYF. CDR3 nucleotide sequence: TGTGCCAGCAAAAGGGGAACGGTCGACGAGCAGTACTTC.

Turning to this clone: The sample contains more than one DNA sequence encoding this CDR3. CDR3 coding DNA: TGTGCCAGCAGCTTGGACGGCACCGGGGAGCTGTTTTTT. It codes for CASSLDGTGELFF. The rearrangement joins TRBV11-3 to TRBJ2-2, with D uncertain. The V end lost 3 bases, the J end lost 4 bases, and 6 bases lay between the germline ends. This CDR3 is 13 amino acids long. Germline CDR1 and CDR2: SGHNT and YENEEA.

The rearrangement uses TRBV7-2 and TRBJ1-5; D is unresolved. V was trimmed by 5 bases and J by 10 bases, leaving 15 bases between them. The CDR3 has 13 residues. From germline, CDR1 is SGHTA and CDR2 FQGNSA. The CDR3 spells CASSEWTQGPQHF. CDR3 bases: TGTGCCAGCAGCGAATGGACCCAAGGACCCCAGCATTTT.

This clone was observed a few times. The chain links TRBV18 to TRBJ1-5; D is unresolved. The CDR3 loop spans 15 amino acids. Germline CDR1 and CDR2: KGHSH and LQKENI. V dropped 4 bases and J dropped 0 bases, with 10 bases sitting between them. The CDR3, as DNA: TGTGCCAGCTCACACGGACCCCCTAGCAATCAGCCCCAGCATTTT. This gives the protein CASSHGPPSNQPQHF.

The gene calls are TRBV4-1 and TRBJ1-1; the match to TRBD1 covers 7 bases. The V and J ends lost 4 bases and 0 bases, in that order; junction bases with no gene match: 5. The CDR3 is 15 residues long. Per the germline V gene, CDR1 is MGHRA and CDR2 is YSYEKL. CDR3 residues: CASSPPDRMNTEAFF. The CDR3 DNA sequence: TGCGCCAGCAGCCCCCCGGACAGGATGAACACTGAAGCTTTCTTT.

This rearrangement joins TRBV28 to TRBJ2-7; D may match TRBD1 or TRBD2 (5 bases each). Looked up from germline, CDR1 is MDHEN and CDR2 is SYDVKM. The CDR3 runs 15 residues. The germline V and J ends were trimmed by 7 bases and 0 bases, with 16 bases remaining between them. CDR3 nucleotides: TGTGCCAGCACCCCCCTGTCGGGGCGCTCCTACGAGCAGTACTTC. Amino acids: CASTPLSGRSYEQYF.

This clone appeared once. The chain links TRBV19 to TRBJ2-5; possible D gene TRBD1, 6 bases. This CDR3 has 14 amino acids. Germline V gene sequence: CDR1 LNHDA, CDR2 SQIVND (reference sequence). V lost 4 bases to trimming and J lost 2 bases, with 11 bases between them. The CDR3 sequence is CASSKQGPQETQYF. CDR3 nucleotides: TGTGCCAGTAGTAAACAGGGACCGCAAGAGACCCAGTACTTC.

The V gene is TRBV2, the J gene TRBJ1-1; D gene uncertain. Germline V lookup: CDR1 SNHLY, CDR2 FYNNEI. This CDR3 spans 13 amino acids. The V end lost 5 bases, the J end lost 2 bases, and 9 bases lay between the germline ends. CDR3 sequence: CASSRSINTEAFF. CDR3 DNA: TGTGCCAGCAGTCGCAGCATAAACACTGAAGCTTTCTTT. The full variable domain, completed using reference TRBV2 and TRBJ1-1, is EPEVTQTPSHQVTQMGQEVILRCVPISNHLYFYWYRQILGQKVEFLVSFYNNEISEKSEIFDDQFSVERPDGSNFTLKIRSTKLEDSAMYFCASSRSINTEAFFGQGTRLTVV.

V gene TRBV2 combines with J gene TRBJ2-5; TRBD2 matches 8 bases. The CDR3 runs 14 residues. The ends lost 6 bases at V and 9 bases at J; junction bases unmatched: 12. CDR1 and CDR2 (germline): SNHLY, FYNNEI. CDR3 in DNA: TGTGCCAGCAGCGGCGGGGGGCCTTCGGCTGCCCAGTACTTC. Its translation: CASSGGGPSAAQYF.